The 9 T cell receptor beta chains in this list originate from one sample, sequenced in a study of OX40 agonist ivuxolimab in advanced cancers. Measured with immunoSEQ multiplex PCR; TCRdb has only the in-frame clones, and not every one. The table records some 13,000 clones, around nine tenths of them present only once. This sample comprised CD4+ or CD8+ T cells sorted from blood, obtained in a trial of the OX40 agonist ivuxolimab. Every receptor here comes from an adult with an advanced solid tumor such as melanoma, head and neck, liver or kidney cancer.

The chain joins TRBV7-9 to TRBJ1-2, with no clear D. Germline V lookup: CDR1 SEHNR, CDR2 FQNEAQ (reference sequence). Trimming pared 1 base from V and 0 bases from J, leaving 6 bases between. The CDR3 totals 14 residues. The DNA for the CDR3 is TGTGCCAGCAGCTTAGAAGGTCCTAACTATGGCTACACCTTC. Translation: CASSLEGPNYGYTF. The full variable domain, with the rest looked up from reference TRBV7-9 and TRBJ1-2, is DTGVSQNPRHKITKRGQNVTFRCDPISEHNRLYWYRQTLGQGPEFLTYFQNEAQLEKSRLLSDRFSAERPKGSFSTLEIQRTEQGDSAMYLCASSLEGPNYGYTFGSGTRLTVV.

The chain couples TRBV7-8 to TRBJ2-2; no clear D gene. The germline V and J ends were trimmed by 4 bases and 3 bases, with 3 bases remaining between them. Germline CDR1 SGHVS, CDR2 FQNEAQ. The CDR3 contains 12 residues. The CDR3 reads CASSSDTGELFF. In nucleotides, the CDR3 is TGTGCCAGCAGCTCCGACACCGGGGAGCTGTTTTTT.

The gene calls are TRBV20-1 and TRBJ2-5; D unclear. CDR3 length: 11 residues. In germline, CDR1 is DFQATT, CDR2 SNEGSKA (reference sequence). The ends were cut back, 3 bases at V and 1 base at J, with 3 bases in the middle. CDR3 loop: CSASIQETQYF. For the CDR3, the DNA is TGCAGTGCTAGTATCCAAGAGACCCAGTACTTC.

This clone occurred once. CDR3 coding DNA: TGTGCCAGCAGTGACCCGACAGTTCCTCTAACAGATACGCAGTATTTT. Its translation: CASSDPTVPLTDTQYF. V gene TRBV25-1 combines with J gene TRBJ2-3, with TRBD1 as a possible D gene (5 bases). Germline CDR1 reads MGHDK; CDR2 reads SYGVNS. V lost 3 bases to trimming and J lost 3 bases, with 16 bases between them. This CDR3 is 16 amino acids long.

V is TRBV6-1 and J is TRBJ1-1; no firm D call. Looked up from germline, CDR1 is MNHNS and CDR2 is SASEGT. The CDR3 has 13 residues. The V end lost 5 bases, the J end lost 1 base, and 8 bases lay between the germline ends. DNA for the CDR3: TGTGCCAGCAGTTTTAGAGGGAACACTGAAGCTTTCTTT. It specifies CASSFRGNTEAFF.

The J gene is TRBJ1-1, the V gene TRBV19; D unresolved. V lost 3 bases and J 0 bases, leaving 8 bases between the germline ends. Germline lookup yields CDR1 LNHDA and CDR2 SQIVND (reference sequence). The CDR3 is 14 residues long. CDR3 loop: CASSMGRMNTEAFF. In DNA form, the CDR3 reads TGTGCCAGTAGTATGGGCCGGATGAACACTGAAGCTTTCTTT.

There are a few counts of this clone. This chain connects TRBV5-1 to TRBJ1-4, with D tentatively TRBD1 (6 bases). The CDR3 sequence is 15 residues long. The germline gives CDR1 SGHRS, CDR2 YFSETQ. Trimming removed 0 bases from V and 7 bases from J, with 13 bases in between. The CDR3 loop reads CASSLGTAMGEKLFF. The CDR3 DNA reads TGCGCCAGCAGCTTGGGGACAGCTATGGGTGAAAAACTGTTTTTT.

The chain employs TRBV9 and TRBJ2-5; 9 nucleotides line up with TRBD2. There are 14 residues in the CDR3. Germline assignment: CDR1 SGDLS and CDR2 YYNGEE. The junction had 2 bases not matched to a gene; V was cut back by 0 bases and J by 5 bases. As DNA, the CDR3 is TGTGCCAGCAGCGTAGAAACTAGCGGGGAGACCCAGTACTTC. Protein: CASSVETSGETQYF. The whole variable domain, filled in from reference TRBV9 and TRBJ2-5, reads DSGVTQTPKHLITATGQRVTLRCSPRSGDLSVYWYQQSLDQGLQFLIQYYNGEERAKGNILERFSAQQFPDLHSELNLSSLELGDSALYFCASSVETSGETQYFGPGTRLLVL.

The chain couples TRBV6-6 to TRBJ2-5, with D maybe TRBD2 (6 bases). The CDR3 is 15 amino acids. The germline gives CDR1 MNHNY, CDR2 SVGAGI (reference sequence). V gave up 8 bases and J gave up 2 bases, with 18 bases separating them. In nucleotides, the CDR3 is TGTGCCAGCCTTCCGGGGGTCCAACAACAAGAGACCCAGTACTTC. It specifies CASLPGVQQQETQYF.